This T cell receptor (beta chain) was profiled in a study of cytomegalovirus exposure and HLA in healthy donors. Overall study results and limits: Most observed TCR sequences were rare, whereas some public TCRs were detected in many donors.

With respect to this clone: Its antigen is not known.

Between the trimmed V and J ends, which lost 3 bases and 2 bases, there was a span of 10 bases. The CDR3 extends over 14 amino acids. From germline, CDR1 is MDHEN and CDR2 SYDVKM. The PCR ran on 60 Vbeta and 13 Jbeta primers. Produced via immunoSEQ multiplex PCR; TCRdb's table is partial and in-frame only. Among some 120,000 clones listed, 60% to 75% were seen once. Sequenced: PBMCs. The chain links TRBV28 to TRBJ1-1, with D maybe TRBD1 (5 bases). The origin of this receptor is a woman in her fifties or sixties in good health and CMV-seropositive. The CDR3, as DNA: TGTGCCAGCAGTTTGTTGGGGGGAAACACTGAAGCTTTCTTT. Translation: CASSLLGGNTEAFF.